The source of this T cell receptor (beta chain) is a study of T cell changes during pregnancy in multiple sclerosis. The data were produced by immunoSEQ multiplex PCR, yet TCRdb's version contains in-frame clones alone and is incomplete. Found here are over 60,000 clones, 85% to 95% of them singletons; the top ten hold more than 1%. The CDR3 is made up of 16 amino acids. Germline V gene sequence: CDR1 ENHRY, CDR2 SYGVKD. The V and J ends lost 0 bases and 1 base, in that order; junction bases with no gene match: 0. This receptor was obtained from a female donor with multiple sclerosis, enrolled in a pregnancy study. The source material was peripheral blood, sampled in the first trimester of pregnancy. The rearrangement links TRBV10-3 to TRBJ2-7, with 13 bases fitting TRBD2. CDR3 residues: CAISESGLAGSYEQYF. The CDR3 DNA reads TGTGCCATCAGTGAGTCGGGACTAGCGGGATCCTACGAGCAGTACTTC.